Each of the 32 T cell receptor beta chains below was sequenced from the same sample in a study of OX40 agonist ivuxolimab in advanced cancers. The method behind the library was the immunoSEQ multiplex PCR assay. Here the immuneACCESS table is served through TCRdb, limited to in-frame sequences with V and J called. Missing clones are a known gap in these copies; in checked studies unresolved V genes cover under half, and the rest lacks a known reason. Across this sample there are under 50,000 clones, with around 79% seen only once. The ten largest account for 7.9% of the sample. The material was CD4+ or CD8+ T cells sorted from blood, obtained in a trial of the OX40 agonist ivuxolimab. The source of these receptors is an adult with an advanced solid tumor such as melanoma, head and neck, liver or kidney cancer.

The V gene is TRBV27, the J gene TRBJ2-6, with no clear D. The CDR3 length is 14 residues. CDR1 and CDR2 from the germline V gene are MNHEY and SMNVEV (reference sequence). The V and J ends lost 3 bases and 2 bases respectively, with 5 bases between them. This CDR3 is CASSFIPGANVLTF. Here the CDR3 DNA reads TGTGCCAGCAGTTTCATCCCTGGGGCCAACGTCCTGACTTTC.

V usage is TRBV2 and J usage is TRBJ2-3; D may be TRBD2 (5 bases). V lost 5 bases to trimming and J lost 0 bases, with 9 bases between them. CDR3 length equals 14 residues. Germline V gene lookup returns CDR1 SNHLY and CDR2 FYNNEI. The chain's CDR3 is CASSYRTSTDTQYF. CDR3 DNA: TGTGCCAGCAGTTATAGGACTAGCACAGATACGCAGTATTTT.

The chain employs TRBV7-7 and TRBJ2-6; D call uncertain. This CDR3 comprises 17 residues. Germline lookup yields CDR1 SSHAT and CDR2 FNYEAQ (reference sequence). The V end was cut by 5 bases, the J end by 1 base, with 15 bases between. In DNA, the CDR3 is TGTGCCAGCAGCCCCCATGGTTTCCTGTCTGGGGCCAACGTCCTGACTTTC. Translated: CASSPHGFLSGANVLTF.

The rearrangement joins TRBV19 to TRBJ1-3; the match to TRBD1 covers 8 bases. The CDR3 contains 16 residues. Germline loops: CDR1 LNHDA, CDR2 SQIVND (reference sequence). The trim removed 3 bases at V and 0 bases at J, leaving 4 bases unmatched. CDR3 DNA sequence: TGTGCCAGTAGTATCTGGACAGGGAGCTCTGGAAACACCATATATTTT. This codes for CASSIWTGSSGNTIYF.

The V call is TRBV5-6, the J call TRBJ1-2, with 8 bases lining up with TRBD1. This CDR3 has 13 residues. In germline, CDR1 is SGHDT, CDR2 YYEEEE. V shed 1 base and J 8 bases; nucleotides not matched to a gene: 4. The chain's CDR3 is CASSLTGGRGYTF. The CDR3 nucleotides read TGTGCCAGCAGCTTGACAGGGGGTAGGGGCTACACCTTC. Full variable domain (outside the CDR3, taken from reference TRBV5-6 and TRBJ1-2): DAGVTQSPTHLIKTRGQQVTLRCSPKSGHDTVSWYQQALGQGPQFIFQYYEEEERQRGNFPDRFSGHQFPNYSSELNVNALLLGDSALYLCASSLTGGRGYTFGSGTRLTVV.

This chain connects TRBV10-3 to TRBJ1-2, with a tentative D call TRBD1 (5 bases). Germline CDR1 ENHRY, CDR2 SYGVKD. V was trimmed by 2 bases and J by 7 bases, leaving 17 bases between them. This CDR3 contains 15 residues. The DNA of the CDR3 is TGTGCCATCAGTGAGATTGGAGATCTCGGGACTGGCTACACCTTC. It codes for CAISEIGDLGTGYTF.

The V gene is TRBV5-1, the J gene TRBJ1-2; 8 bases match TRBD1. Trimming cost V 0 bases and J 7 bases; bases outside gene matches: 8. This CDR3 has 15 residues. Germline V gene sequence: CDR1 SGHRS, CDR2 YFSETQ. CDR3 coding DNA: TGCGCCAGCAGCTTGGATTTTCAGGGGGCAAGTGGCTACACCTTC. Its protein is CASSLDFQGASGYTF.

The genes are TRBV5-1 and TRBJ2-5; D perhaps matches TRBD1 (6 bases). V dropped 0 bases and J dropped 2 bases, with 8 bases sitting between them. The CDR3 totals 14 residues. The germline V gene has CDR1 SGHRS and CDR2 YFSETQ. The CDR3 bases are TGCGCCAGCAGCTTGGCAGGGGCTCAAGAGACCCAGTACTTC. Translation gives CASSLAGAQETQYF. Full variable domain (remainder filled in from reference TRBV5-1 and TRBJ2-5): KAGVTQTPRYLIKTRGQQVTLSCSPISGHRSVSWYQQTPGQGLQFLFEYFSETQRNKGNFPGRFSGRQFSNSRSEMNVSTLELGDSALYLCASSLAGAQETQYFGPGTRLLVL.

The rearrangement uses TRBV5-1 and TRBJ2-5, with D perhaps matching TRBD1 (5 bases). The CDR3 sequence is 15 residues long. The germline V gene has CDR1 SGHRS and CDR2 YFSETQ. V was pared by 0 bases and J by 5 bases, with 14 bases between. DNA of the CDR3: TGCGCCAGCAGCTTGGCCAGTGGGGCCAGGGAGACCCAGTACTTC. Its translation is CASSLASGARETQYF.

The V call is TRBV2, the J call TRBJ1-2, with 9 positions matching TRBD1. The CDR3 is 12 amino acids. CDR1 is SNHLY and CDR2 is FYNNEI in the germline V gene. The ends lost 6 bases at V and 7 bases at J; junction bases unmatched: 3. CDR3: CASRQQGAGYTF. Written as DNA, the CDR3 is TGTGCCAGCAGGCAACAGGGGGCTGGCTACACCTTC.

V usage is TRBV25-1 and J usage is TRBJ1-2; no clear D gene. This CDR3 contains 12 residues. The V end was cut by 5 bases, the J end by 3 bases, with 7 bases between. The germline V gene encodes CDR1 MGHDK and CDR2 SYGVNS. The CDR3 nucleotides are TGTGCCAGCAGTACGACCCACTATGGCTACACCTTC. It translates to CASSTTHYGYTF.

J is TRBJ2-6 and V is TRBV6-5; no firm D call. CDR1 and CDR2 (germline): MNHEY, SVGAGI. This CDR3 is 15 amino acids long. Trimming cost V 5 bases and J 2 bases, with 10 bases left between them. The CDR3 DNA reads TGTGCCAGCAGTCATACAGTGGCTGGGGCCAACGTCCTGACTTTC. Protein sequence: CASSHTVAGANVLTF.

The rearrangement joins TRBV19 to TRBJ2-1, with TRBD1 identical over 8 bases. V gave up 3 bases and J gave up 8 bases; unmatched junction bases: 12. Germline CDR1 reads LNHDA; CDR2 reads SQIVND (reference sequence). The CDR3 is 16 residues long. CDR3 residues: CASSIPQGARGDEQFF. CDR3 DNA sequence: TGTGCCAGTAGTATCCCTCAGGGGGCGAGGGGGGATGAGCAGTTCTTC.

V is TRBV11-3 and J is TRBJ2-2, with D unclear. Germline lookup yields CDR1 SGHNT and CDR2 YENEEA. The CDR3 loop spans 14 amino acids. V was clipped by 3 bases and J by 1 base, with 6 bases between them. CDR3 nucleotides: TGTGCCAGCAGCTTTGAACAGAACACCGGGGAGCTGTTTTTT. Its translation is CASSFEQNTGELFF.

The chain has TRBV25-1 and TRBJ2-7; D unclear. Between the trimmed V and J ends, which lost 3 bases and 6 bases, there was a span of 15 bases. The V gene's germline CDR1 is MGHDK and CDR2 SYGVNS. This CDR3 has 14 residues. The CDR3 coding sequence is TGTGCCAGCAGTGACCGCGTGAGGCCCTCCGAGCAGTACTTC. As protein: CASSDRVRPSEQYF.

The rearrangement links TRBV10-2 to TRBJ2-1; possibly TRBD2 for D (5 bases). The V end lost 7 bases, the J end lost 4 bases, and 14 bases lay between the germline ends. The CDR3 has 14 residues. Germline CDR1 is WSHSY and CDR2 is SAAADI. As DNA, the CDR3 is TGCGCCAGCACCCCTGAGGGTTATTACAATGAGCAGTTCTTC. This encodes CASTPEGYYNEQFF.

This chain joins TRBV6-4 and TRBJ2-1, with D possibly TRBD2 on 5 matching bases. The CDR3 totals 15 residues. Trimming pared 4 bases from V and 4 bases from J, leaving 14 bases between. Germline CDR1 is MRHNA and CDR2 is SNTAGT. CDR3 sequence: CASSVEVATYNEQFF. CDR3 DNA: TGTGCCAGCAGTGTAGAGGTAGCGACTTACAATGAGCAGTTCTTC.

The chain recombines TRBV6-6 with TRBJ1-2; D remains ambiguous. With 6 bases removed from V and 8 bases from J, the gap between germline ends came to 25 bases. The CDR3 is 16 residues long. Germline assignment: CDR1 MNHNY and CDR2 SVGAGI (reference sequence). For the CDR3, the DNA is TGTGCCAGCAGCCAATATCCCGTAGAAGGCCTTCAAGGCTACACCTTC. Its translation is CASSQYPVEGLQGYTF.

The J gene is TRBJ2-2, the V gene TRBV5-1; D is possibly TRBD1 (8 bases). Trimming cost V 4 bases and J 5 bases, with 18 bases left between them. The CDR3 is made up of 16 amino acids. Looked up from germline, CDR1 is SGHRS and CDR2 is YFSETQ. The chain's CDR3 is CASSGGQGGRTGELFF. The CDR3 region has the DNA TGCGCCAGCAGCGGAGGACAGGGAGGGAGGACCGGGGAGCTGTTTTTT.

This chain connects TRBV6-5 to TRBJ2-7; TRBD1 matches 9 bases. J was trimmed by 4 bases and V by 7 bases; bases with no gene match: 11. Germline V gene lookup returns CDR1 MNHEY and CDR2 SVGAGI. This CDR3 has 15 residues. CDR3 in DNA: TGTGCCAGCACCCCAATCGGGACAGGGAGGTACGAGCAGTACTTC. Its translation is CASTPIGTGRYEQYF.

This chain links TRBV27 with TRBJ2-7, with 10 bases fitting TRBD2. The CDR3 is 14 amino acids. The V gene end was trimmed by 5 bases and the J gene end by 6 bases; junction bases not matched to a gene: 7. CDR1 and CDR2 (germline): MNHEY, SMNVEV (reference sequence). CDR3 coding DNA: TGTGCCAGCAGTCCTAGCGGGAGTTTCGGCGAGCAGTACTTC. It codes for CASSPSGSFGEQYF.

J is TRBJ1-6 and V is TRBV7-2, with D possibly TRBD1 on 6 matching bases. V lost 5 bases and J 5 bases, leaving 19 bases between the germline ends. CDR1 and CDR2 from the germline V gene are SGHTA and FQGNSA. The CDR3 contains 17 residues. The CDR3 region has the DNA TGTGCCAGCAGCCCCCTATTGGGGGCAGGGAATAATTCACCCCTCCACTTT. The encoded protein is CASSPLLGAGNNSPLHF.

The chain recombines TRBV27 with TRBJ2-7; D may be TRBD2 (6 bases). CDR1 MNHEY and CDR2 SMNVEV come from the germline V gene (reference sequence). The CDR3 contains 11 residues. With 2 bases removed from V and 8 bases from J, the gap between germline ends came to 7 bases. The CDR3 bases are TGTGCCAGCAGTTTAGGACTACAGCAGTACTTC. Amino acid sequence: CASSLGLQQYF.

This sequence joins TRBV5-1 and TRBJ2-2, with 8 bases that match TRBD1. CDR3 length equals 14 residues. Germline CDR1 reads SGHRS; CDR2 reads YFSETQ. The junction had 6 bases not matched to a gene; V was cut back by 4 bases and J by 7 bases. The DNA of the CDR3 is TGCGCCAGCAGCGGAGGACAGGGAGGCGGGGAGCTGTTTTTT. Translated, it gives CASSGGQGGGELFF.

This clone came up once. One junction end disagrees with the germline gene, perhaps due to a read error. The J gene is TRBJ1-5, the V gene TRBV6-5; D uncertain. Germline CDR1 is MNHEY and CDR2 is SVGAGI. The CDR3 extends over 14 amino acids. CDR3: CASSYLGSHQPQHF. In nucleotides, the CDR3 is TGTGCCAGCAGTTACCTGGGTAGCCATCAGCCCCAGCATTTT.

The chain has TRBV5-1 and TRBJ2-3; 8 bases match TRBD2. V lost 0 bases and J lost 3; bases outside the gene matches: 6. The CDR3 is 16 residues long. The germline gives CDR1 SGHRS, CDR2 YFSETQ. CDR3 DNA: TGCGCCAGCAGCTTGGCGGGAGGGGGTATGACAGATACGCAGTATTTT. As protein: CASSLAGGGMTDTQYF.

This clone has more than one count but fewer than ten. The chain carries TRBV18 and TRBJ1-5, with D possibly matching TRBD1 (5 bases). Germline CDR1 is KGHSH and CDR2 is LQKENI. The CDR3 runs 13 residues. Between the trimmed V and J ends, which lost 2 bases and 5 bases, there was a span of 7 bases. CDR3 sequence reads: CASSPEGDQPQHF. The DNA for the CDR3 is TGTGCCAGCTCACCAGAAGGGGATCAGCCCCAGCATTTT.

This rearrangement joins TRBV18 to TRBJ2-3; no clear D gene. The CDR3 contains 11 residues. Per germline, CDR1 KGHSH and CDR2 LQKENI. V was cut by 3 bases and J by 13 bases, with 11 bases left in between. CDR3 residues: CASSPGNEKYF. CDR3 bases: TGTGCCAGCTCACCGGGAAACGAGAAGTATTTT.

The rearrangement links TRBV19 to TRBJ1-3; D is unresolved. Trimming removed 2 bases at V and 0 bases at J, with 14 bases between. This CDR3 is 17 amino acids long. Germline V lookup: CDR1 LNHDA, CDR2 SQIVND (reference sequence). The CDR3 bases are TGTGCCAGTAGTATACGTGGACGTACGTTCTCTGGAAACACCATATATTTT. Amino acid sequence: CASSIRGRTFSGNTIYF.

The chain joins TRBV7-7 to TRBJ2-1; 10 positions match TRBD2. The CDR3 is made up of 16 amino acids. Germline loops: CDR1 SSHAT, CDR2 FNYEAQ (reference sequence). V dropped 1 base and J dropped 9; count of bases not matched to a gene: 9. CDR3 sequence: CASSLDLPSGRGEQFF. CDR3 bases: TGTGCCAGCAGCTTAGATTTGCCTAGCGGGAGAGGTGAGCAGTTCTTC.

The J gene is TRBJ1-2, the V gene TRBV7-9, with D tentatively TRBD1 (5 bases). The length of the CDR3 is 12 residues. Germline V gene lookup returns CDR1 SEHNR and CDR2 FQNEAQ (reference sequence). The V and J ends lost 3 bases and 7 bases respectively, with 9 bases between them. The CDR3 spells CASSFGTSGYTF. The CDR3 nucleotides read TGTGCCAGCAGCTTCGGGACGTCTGGCTACACCTTC.

The chain employs TRBV5-1 and TRBJ1-3; the match to TRBD1 covers 7 bases. V lost 4 bases, J lost 4 bases, and 5 bases stayed unmatched. Germline lookup yields CDR1 SGHRS and CDR2 YFSETQ. This CDR3 spans 14 amino acids. The CDR3 spells CASSAGTEGNTIYF. CDR3 DNA: TGCGCCAGCAGCGCCGGGACAGAAGGAAACACCATATATTTT.